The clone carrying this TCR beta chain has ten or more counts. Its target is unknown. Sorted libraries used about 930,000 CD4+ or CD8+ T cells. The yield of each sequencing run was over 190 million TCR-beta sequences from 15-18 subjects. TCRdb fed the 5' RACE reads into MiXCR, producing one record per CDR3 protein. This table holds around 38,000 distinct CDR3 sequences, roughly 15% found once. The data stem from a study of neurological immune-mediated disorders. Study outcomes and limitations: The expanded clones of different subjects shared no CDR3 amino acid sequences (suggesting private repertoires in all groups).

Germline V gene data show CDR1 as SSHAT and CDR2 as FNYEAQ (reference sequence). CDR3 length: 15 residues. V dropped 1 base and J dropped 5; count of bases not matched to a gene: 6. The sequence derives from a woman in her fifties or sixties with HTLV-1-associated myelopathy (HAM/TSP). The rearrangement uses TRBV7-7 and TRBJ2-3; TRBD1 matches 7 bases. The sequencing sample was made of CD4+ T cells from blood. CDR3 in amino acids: CASSLDGTAGDTQYF. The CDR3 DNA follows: TGTGCCAGCAGCTTAGACGGGACAGCCGGAGATACGCAGTATTTT. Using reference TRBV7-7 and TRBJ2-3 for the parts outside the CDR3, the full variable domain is GAGVSQSPRYKVTKRGQDVTLRCDPISSHATLYWYQQALGQGPEFLTYFNYEAQPDKSGLPSDRFSAERPEGSISTLTIQRTEQRDSAMYRCASSLDGTAGDTQYFGPGTRLTVL.